This T cell receptor beta chain was identified during a study of post-analysis software for immune sequencing data. Study background: Relapsing-remitting, secondary progressive and progressive-relapsing multiple sclerosis were all included among the disease courses. Study results and limitations: Strong same-batch co-clustering of samples appeared with F measure clustering. Patients showed TRBV5-6, TRBV5-1 and TRBV20-1 among roughly 5 TRBV segments more frequent than in controls. Controls showed significantly higher normalized Chao1 diversity than did multiple sclerosis patients.

Unique molecular identifiers were present in the TCR beta cDNA libraries. T cells, about 0.95 to 11 million of them, yielded some 510,000 cDNA molecules. TCRdb reanalysed the PCR reads using MiXCR and keeps one entry per CDR3 protein. The sample contains roughly 580,000 distinct CDR3 sequences, around 47% of which appear only once. Of note for this clonotype: Its cognate antigen is unknown.

This CDR3 is 14 amino acids long. The V gene end was trimmed by 6 bases and the J gene end by 3 bases; junction bases not matched to a gene: 6. The receptor's source is a girl aged 10 to 17 with multiple sclerosis. The chain couples TRBV12-3 or TRBV12-4 to TRBJ2-3; TRBD1 matches 7 bases. Sequencing was done on a sample of blood. In DNA form, the CDR3 reads TGTGCCAGCAGCTGGGGACAGCGGACAGATACGCAGTATTTT. The encoded protein is CASSWGQRTDTQYF.